Sequencing of this T cell receptor beta chain was carried out in a study of cytomegalovirus exposure and HLA in healthy donors. Overall study results and limits: As a later analysis showed, several of the most significant clusters appeared to be linked to common viral pathogens.

The PCR had 60 Vbeta and 13 Jbeta primers. Only in-frame clones appear in the TCRdb table, and some are missing; sequencing was by immunoSEQ multiplex PCR. The sample has about 130,000 clones; around 82% are singletons. The CDR3 contains 13 residues. The junction had 7 bases not matched to a gene; V was cut back by 6 bases and J by 5 bases. CDR1 is SQVTM and CDR2 is ANQGSEA in the germline V gene. This clone was counted once. Its antigen is as yet unknown. This TCR derives from a male donor in good health and CMV-seropositive. The specimen sequenced was PBMCs. The chain has TRBV29-1 and TRBJ2-7, with 10 bases matching TRBD1. The CDR3 reads CSVERTGGNEQYF. The CDR3 bases are TGCAGCGTAGAGAGGACAGGGGGAAACGAGCAGTACTTC.